The 25 T cell receptor beta chains below were found in one sample sequenced in a study of cytomegalovirus exposure and HLA in healthy donors. The PCR had 60 Vbeta and 13 Jbeta primers. The table came from immunoSEQ multiplex PCR; TCRdb's copy has only in-frame clones and leaves some out. The sample holds about 82,000 clones, approximately 81% seen once. The source material was PBMCs. The receptors here all came from a woman between 45 and 65 years old in good health and CMV-seropositive.

In its sample, this clone was seen a few times. This chain connects TRBV6-1 to TRBJ1-3, with D tentatively TRBD1 (6 bases). Germline CDR1 reads MNHNS; CDR2 reads SASEGT. The CDR3 consists of 15 residues. The V gene lost 3 bases and the J gene lost 3 bases, with 12 bases spanning the gap. The CDR3 sequence is CASSESSRGGNTIYF. The CDR3 DNA is TGTGCCAGCAGTGAGTCATCCAGGGGTGGAAACACCATATATTTT.

The chain links TRBV2 to TRBJ2-2; the D is unclear. The V end lost 9 bases, the J end lost 5 bases, and 13 bases lay between the germline ends. Germline lookup yields CDR1 SNHLY and CDR2 FYNNEI. The CDR3 is 13 amino acids. Here the CDR3 DNA reads TGTGCCAGATCACCCAGTCTTACCGGGGAGCTGTTTTTT. Translating gives CARSPSLTGELFF.

J is TRBJ2-3 and V is TRBV19, with D tentatively TRBD1 (5 bases). CDR3 length: 17 amino acids. Germline V gene sequence: CDR1 LNHDA, CDR2 SQIVND (reference sequence). Trimming removed 4 bases from V and 0 bases from J, with 17 bases in between. This CDR3 reads CASSTYLGAGSTDTQYF. The CDR3, as DNA: TGTGCCAGTAGTACCTACCTAGGGGCAGGGAGCACAGATACGCAGTATTTT.

The chain recombines TRBV30 with TRBJ2-7, with D possibly TRBD2 on 6 matching bases. V gave up 5 bases and J gave up 4 bases, with 18 bases separating them. The germline V gene encodes CDR1 GTSNPN and CDR2 SVGIG (reference sequence). The CDR3 sequence is 14 residues long. The CDR3: CAWGREPWLYEQYF. The CDR3 region has the DNA TGTGCCTGGGGCCGGGAGCCCTGGTTGTACGAGCAGTACTTC.

The V gene is TRBV5-4, the J gene TRBJ1-6, with TRBD1 identical over 8 bases. This CDR3 spans 16 amino acids. Unmatched junction bases numbered 8, after V lost 0 bases and J lost 9 bases. Germline CDR1 is SGHNT and CDR2 is YYREEE (reference sequence). For the CDR3, the DNA is TGTGCCAGCAGCTTGGGTCAGGGGGCAGATGGTTCACCCCTCCACTTT. Amino acid sequence: CASSLGQGADGSPLHF.

The V call is TRBV13, the J call TRBJ1-5; 8 bases are a match to TRBD1. Per the germline V gene, CDR1 is PRHDT and CDR2 is FYEKMQ (reference sequence). The J segment lost 2 bases and the V segment lost 2 bases, leaving 8 bases of the junction unmatched. The CDR3 consists of 17 residues. The CDR3 region has the DNA TGTGCCAGCAGCTTATCCCAGGGGGCTGAGGGCAATCAGCCCCAGCATTTT. It is translated as CASSLSQGAEGNQPQHF.

A few counts support this clone. The V call is TRBV7-2, the J call TRBJ1-2; D is uncertain. Germline CDR1 reads SGHTA; CDR2 reads FQGNSA. The CDR3 is 14 residues long. V was trimmed by 1 base and J by 4 bases, leaving 10 bases between them. The CDR3 DNA reads as TGTGCCAGCAGCTTAGGTTCAGGAATCTATGGCTACACCTTC. This translates into CASSLGSGIYGYTF. The entire variable domain, with the rest obtained from reference TRBV7-2 and TRBJ1-2, is as follows: GAGVSQSPSNKVTEKGKDVELRCDPISGHTALYWYRQSLGQGLEFLIYFQGNSAPDKSGLPSDRFSAERTGGSVSTLTIQRTQQEDSAVYLCASSLGSGIYGYTFGSGTRLTVV.

The CDR3 DNA sequence: TGTGCCAGCAGATCCTCTAGCGGAGCTACCTACAATGAGCAGTTCTTC. It codes for CASRSSSGATYNEQFF. The chain uses TRBV27 and TRBJ2-1; 7 bases are a match to TRBD2. The CDR3 contains 16 residues. Germline V lookup: CDR1 MNHEY, CDR2 SMNVEV (reference sequence). V lost 6 bases, J lost 2 bases, and 10 bases stayed unmatched.

The rearrangement joins TRBV29-1 to TRBJ1-2, with TRBD1 as a possible D gene (5 bases). The V end lost 7 bases, the J end lost 4 bases, and 10 bases lay between the germline ends. Germline V gene data show CDR1 as SQVTM and CDR2 as ANQGSEA. The CDR3 has 11 amino acids. As DNA, the CDR3 is TGCAGCGCCCAGGGACTCTATGGCTACACCTTC. As protein: CSAQGLYGYTF.

A word on this clone: Other DNA sequences in the same sample also yield this CDR3. This chain links TRBV30 with TRBJ1-4; tentatively, D is TRBD1 (6 bases). Germline CDR1 reads GTSNPN; CDR2 reads SVGIG (reference sequence). V was cut by 1 base and J by 15 bases, with 18 bases left in between. The length of the CDR3 is 13 residues. The DNA for the CDR3 is TGTGCCTGGAGTGACAGGGACCTCGTCGGGGTGTTTTTT. This gives the protein CAWSDRDLVGVFF.

The chain has TRBV19 and TRBJ2-4; D perhaps matches TRBD1 (6 bases). Trimming shortened V by 3 bases and J by 3 bases, and 12 bases separated the two germline ends. The CDR3 sequence is 15 residues long. Germline lookup yields CDR1 LNHDA and CDR2 SQIVND (reference sequence). CDR3 loop: CASSMYAGVKNIQYF. In DNA form, the CDR3 reads TGTGCCAGTAGTATGTATGCAGGGGTCAAAAACATTCAGTACTTC.

The rearrangement uses TRBV30 and TRBJ2-5; 9 bases align to TRBD2. The J call may not be correct, given that the DNA end is closer to TRBJ2-7. Germline loops: CDR1 GTSNPN, CDR2 SVGIG (reference sequence). This CDR3 is 13 amino acids long. As DNA, the CDR3 is TGTGCCTGGACACCCGGACTAGCGCTCGAGCAGTACTTC. Residues: CAWTPGLALEQYF.

This chain joins TRBV15 and TRBJ2-7; 8 bases align to TRBD1. CDR1 and CDR2 from the germline V gene are LNHNV and YYDKDF (reference sequence). With V trimmed by 3 bases and J by 6 bases, 7 bases remained unmatched. The CDR3 spans 14 residues. The CDR3 sequence: CATSSGTGSREQYF. Here the CDR3 DNA reads TGTGCCACCAGCAGCGGGACAGGTTCCCGCGAGCAGTACTTC.

This chain connects TRBV29-1 to TRBJ2-3; weak D call: TRBD1 (5 bases). This CDR3 comprises 13 residues. Germline loops: CDR1 SQVTM, CDR2 ANQGSEA. Between the trimmed V and J ends, which lost 2 bases and 3 bases, there was a span of 9 bases. The CDR3 sequence is CSVERGSTDTQYF. The DNA of the CDR3 is TGCAGCGTTGAAAGGGGCTCGACAGATACGCAGTATTTT.

The CDR3 DNA follows: TGTGCCAGCAGTGTCTCCCACGGGAACACTGAAGCTTTCTTT. Translated, it gives CASSVSHGNTEAFF. The V call is TRBV2, the J call TRBJ1-1, with no clear D. V lost 4 bases and J 1 base, leaving 10 bases between the germline ends. This CDR3 is built from 14 residues. CDR1 and CDR2 (germline): SNHLY, FYNNEI. The full variable domain, rest sourced from reference TRBV2 and TRBJ1-1, is EPEVTQTPSHQVTQMGQEVILRCVPISNHLYFYWYRQILGQKVEFLVSFYNNEISEKSEIFDDQFSVERPDGSNFTLKIRSTKLEDSAMYFCASSVSHGNTEAFFGQGTRLTVV.

With regard to this clone: Additional DNA sequences in this sample encode the identical CDR3. The chain is built from TRBV15 and TRBJ1-1, with a tentative D call TRBD1 (6 bases). V lost 3 bases to trimming and J lost 4 bases, with 12 bases between them. The CDR3 extends over 14 amino acids. CDR1 is LNHNV, CDR2 YYDKDF, per germline (reference sequence). CDR3 DNA sequence: TGTGCCACCAGCAGCCAACAGGGCGTCACTGAAGCTTTCTTT. The encoded protein is CATSSQQGVTEAFF.

The chain recombines TRBV9 with TRBJ2-5; 7 positions match TRBD2. After removal of 0 bases from V and 4 bases from J, the junction contained 9 bases not matched to a gene. The CDR3 length is 16 residues. Germline CDR1 is SGDLS and CDR2 is YYNGEE. The DNA for the CDR3 is TGTGCCAGCAGCGTAGGAGGGGCGGGAGCAGGAGAGACCCAGTACTTC. It translates to CASSVGGAGAGETQYF.

This clone was observed once. Other DNA sequences in this specimen translate into the identical CDR3. The chain is built from TRBV11-3 and TRBJ2-3; 9 positions agree with TRBD2. This CDR3 comprises 16 residues. Germline values: CDR1 SGHNT, CDR2 YENEEA. The ends lost 1 base at V and 2 bases at J; junction bases unmatched: 4. The CDR3 sequence: CASSLGTSGSTDTQYF. CDR3 bases: TGTGCCAGCAGCTTAGGAACTAGCGGGTCCACAGATACGCAGTATTTT.

As DNA, the CDR3 is TGTGCCAGCAGTTTATCGGTACTAGCTGACGAGCAGTACTTC. Amino acids: CASSLSVLADEQYF. The gene calls are TRBV27 and TRBJ2-7; D perhaps matches TRBD2 (6 bases). Trimming shortened V by 0 bases and J by 5 bases, and 11 bases separated the two germline ends. The length of the CDR3 is 14 residues. In germline, CDR1 is MNHEY, CDR2 SMNVEV (reference sequence).

The chain combines TRBV7-2 with TRBJ1-5, with TRBD1 as a possible D gene (5 bases). The germline gives CDR1 SGHTA, CDR2 FQGNSA. The CDR3 covers 14 residues. V gave up 5 bases and J gave up 7 bases, with 15 bases separating them. The CDR3 reads CASSATRVAQPQHF. Written as DNA, the CDR3 is TGTGCCAGCAGCGCTACCAGGGTTGCCCAGCCCCAGCATTTT.

The rearrangement links TRBV19 to TRBJ1-1; D is possibly TRBD1 (6 bases). The CDR3 runs to 15 residues. V was shortened by 6 bases and J by 0 bases, with 14 bases between the two germline ends. Per germline, CDR1 LNHDA and CDR2 SQIVND (reference sequence). This CDR3 is CASSAPGHMNTEAFF. CDR3 nucleotide sequence: TGTGCCAGTAGCGCCCCGGGACATATGAACACTGAAGCTTTCTTT.

The chain uses TRBV28 and TRBJ2-2; no definite D call. The V end was cut by 5 bases, the J end by 6 bases, with 16 bases between. The CDR3 loop spans 15 amino acids. The germline V gene encodes CDR1 MDHEN and CDR2 SYDVKM. DNA for the CDR3: TGTGCCAGCAGTCCCAGCGATATTATTCCCGGGGAGCTGTTTTTT. It is translated as CASSPSDIIPGELFF.

This clone showed up just a few times. V is TRBV7-3 and J is TRBJ1-1, with TRBD1 identical over 8 bases. Trimming cost V 0 bases and J 2 bases; bases outside gene matches: 2. CDR3 length equals 15 residues. The V gene's germline CDR1 is SGHTA and CDR2 FQGTGA. The DNA of the CDR3 is TGTGCCAGCAGCTTAACCAGGGGGCCAAACACTGAAGCTTTCTTT. This sequence encodes CASSLTRGPNTEAFF.

The chain recombines TRBV6-5 with TRBJ1-2; D is unclear. Germline loops: CDR1 MNHEY, CDR2 SVGAGI. The CDR3 is made up of 12 amino acids. Trimming cost V 8 bases and J 4 bases, with 11 bases left between them. This CDR3 reads CASAKAGYGYTF. CDR3 DNA sequence: TGTGCCAGCGCAAAGGCGGGCTATGGCTACACCTTC.

The chain employs TRBV5-4 and TRBJ2-5; 8 bases are a match to TRBD1. The CDR3 has 15 residues. Germline trimming cut 5 bases from V and 2 bases from J; bases unmatched to any gene: 8. Germline lookup yields CDR1 SGHNT and CDR2 YYREEE (reference sequence). In DNA, the CDR3 is TGTGCCAGCAGACAGACAGGGGTCCCACAAGAGACCCAGTACTTC. Translating it yields CASRQTGVPQETQYF.